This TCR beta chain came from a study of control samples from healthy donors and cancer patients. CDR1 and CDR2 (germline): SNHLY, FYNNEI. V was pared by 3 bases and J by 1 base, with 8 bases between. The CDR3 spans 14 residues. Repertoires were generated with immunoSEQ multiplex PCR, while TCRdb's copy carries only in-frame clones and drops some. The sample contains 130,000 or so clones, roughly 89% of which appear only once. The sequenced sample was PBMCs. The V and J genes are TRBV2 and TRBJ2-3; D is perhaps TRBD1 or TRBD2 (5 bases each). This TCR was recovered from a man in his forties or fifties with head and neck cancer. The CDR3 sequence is CASSDVGRTDTQYF. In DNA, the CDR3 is TGTGCCAGCAGTGATGTGGGACGCACAGATACGCAGTATTTT.